This entry lists 23 T cell receptor beta chains sequenced from one sample in a study of cytomegalovirus exposure and HLA in healthy donors. Primers for the PCR totalled 60 Vbeta and 13 Jbeta. Clones were read by immunoSEQ multiplex PCR, and TCRdb kept only the in-frame ones, dropping some. Found here are approximately 190,000 clones, approximately 90% of them singletons; the top ten hold more than 1%. Sequencing was performed on PBMCs. These receptor sequences come from a boy between 2 and 15 years old in good health and CMV-seronegative.

This chain links TRBV11-2 with TRBJ2-4; TRBD1 matches 8 bases. Germline CDR1 and CDR2: SGHAT and FQNNGV. The CDR3 is 14 amino acids. The junction had 1 base not matched to a gene; V was cut back by 2 bases and J by 4 bases. The CDR3 region is CASSLWTGKNIQYF. CDR3 DNA sequence: TGTGCCAGCAGCTTATGGACAGGGAAAAACATTCAGTACTTC.

V usage is TRBV5-6 and J usage is TRBJ1-2, with 10 bases lining up with TRBD1. This CDR3 is built from 15 residues. The junction had 6 bases not matched to a gene; V was cut back by 2 bases and J by 5 bases. In germline, CDR1 is SGHDT, CDR2 YYEEEE. This chain's CDR3 is CASSFDWTGGYGYTF. The DNA for the CDR3 is TGTGCCAGCAGCTTTGATTGGACAGGGGGATATGGCTACACCTTC.

The chain is built from TRBV6-5 and TRBJ1-2; D is perhaps TRBD1 (5 bases). Germline V gives CDR1 MNHEY, CDR2 SVGAGI. The CDR3 contains 13 residues. The V and J ends lost 5 bases and 6 bases respectively, with 13 bases between them. The CDR3 DNA sequence: TGTGCCAGCAGTATCGGGGGGTGGGATGGCTACACCTTC. Its translation: CASSIGGWDGYTF.

V is TRBV19 and J is TRBJ2-1, with TRBD2 as a possible D gene (6 bases). The germline V and J ends were trimmed by 3 bases and 8 bases, with 14 bases remaining between them. From germline, CDR1 is LNHDA and CDR2 SQIVND (reference sequence). The CDR3 runs 14 residues. CDR3 loop: CASSMSLASDEQFF. Written as DNA, the CDR3 is TGTGCCAGTAGTATGTCACTAGCCAGTGATGAGCAGTTCTTC.

The J gene is TRBJ1-1, the V gene TRBV6-1, with D possibly matching TRBD1 (5 bases). Trimming left V 5 bases short and J 3 bases short, with 7 bases between. Germline-derived CDR1 and CDR2 are MNHNS and SASEGT. CDR3 length: 12 amino acids. The CDR3 DNA sequence: TGTGCCAGCAGTTCGACAGACACTGAAGCTTTCTTT. Translated, it gives CASSSTDTEAFF.

The count of this clone is one. The sample holds other DNA sequences that translate to the same CDR3. This sequence joins TRBV5-6 and TRBJ2-5, with D possibly being TRBD1 (6 bases). The V gene's germline CDR1 is SGHDT and CDR2 YYEEEE. Trimming pared 0 bases from V and 4 bases from J, leaving 10 bases between. This CDR3 has 14 amino acids. The DNA for the CDR3 is TGTGCCAGCAGCTTGGTAACAGGGTCAGAGACCCAGTACTTC. Encoded protein: CASSLVTGSETQYF.

The genes are TRBV28 and TRBJ1-2; a possible D gene is TRBD1 (5 bases). V was clipped by 1 base and J by 4 bases, with 16 bases between them. The CDR3 sequence is 16 residues long. CDR1 MDHEN and CDR2 SYDVKM come from the germline V gene. The CDR3 reads CASSLSQGAGAYGYTF. In DNA, the CDR3 is TGTGCCAGCAGTTTATCGCAAGGGGCAGGTGCCTATGGCTACACCTTC.

The chain is built from TRBV7-2 and TRBJ2-1; the match to TRBD2 covers 12 bases. Trimming at V came to 3 bases and at J to 4 bases, leaving 10 bases not matched to a gene. Per the germline V gene, CDR1 is SGHTA and CDR2 is FQGNSA. The CDR3 is 18 residues long. The CDR3 here is CASSLFPSGGAGYNEQFF. In nucleotides, the CDR3 is TGTGCCAGCAGCTTGTTCCCTAGCGGGGGGGCCGGTTACAATGAGCAGTTCTTC.

A single count supports this clone. The chain is built from TRBV7-9 and TRBJ2-7; TRBD2 matches 7 bases. The CDR3 loop spans 15 amino acids. The germline gives CDR1 SEHNR, CDR2 FQNEAQ (reference sequence). The J segment lost 4 bases and the V segment lost 1 base, leaving 7 bases of the junction unmatched. The CDR3 region is CASSLGTAGTYEQYF. The CDR3 bases are TGTGCCAGCAGCTTAGGTACAGCGGGAACGTACGAGCAGTACTTC.

The chain uses TRBV13 and TRBJ2-2; a weak D match, TRBD2 (5 bases). CDR1 is PRHDT, CDR2 FYEKMQ, per germline (reference sequence). V lost 2 bases to trimming and J lost 5 bases, with 9 bases between them. The CDR3 contains 14 residues. The CDR3 sequence: CASSLSGTTGELFF. CDR3 coding DNA: TGTGCCAGCAGCTTAAGCGGAACTACCGGGGAGCTGTTTTTT.

J is TRBJ1-5 and V is TRBV5-1; D gene uncertain. There are 16 residues in the CDR3. The germline V gene has CDR1 SGHRS and CDR2 YFSETQ. V lost 5 bases and J 1 base, leaving 16 bases between the germline ends. The CDR3 region is CASRRIASNSNQPQHF. CDR3 nucleotide sequence: TGCGCCAGCAGACGAATCGCGAGTAACAGCAATCAGCCCCAGCATTTT.

The chain combines TRBV10-3 with TRBJ2-7; the D is unclear. Trimming took off 2 bases at V and 2 bases at J, with 10 bases between the two ends. Germline assignment: CDR1 ENHRY and CDR2 SYGVKD. This CDR3 has 14 amino acids. The CDR3 DNA reads TGTGCCATCAGTGAGAACCCACCTACCTACGAGCAGTACTTC. Protein: CAISENPPTYEQYF.

V and J are TRBV30 and TRBJ2-2; 8 bases are shared with TRBD2. The ends lost 2 bases at V and 0 bases at J; junction bases unmatched: 5. The CDR3 is made up of 16 amino acids. Germline values: CDR1 GTSNPN, CDR2 SVGIG (reference sequence). The CDR3, as DNA: TGTGCCTGGAGTCGGGGGGGCTTCGCGAACACCGGGGAGCTGTTTTTT. Translated, it gives CAWSRGGFANTGELFF.

This clone was observed a handful of times. The J gene is TRBJ2-3, the V gene TRBV7-9, with no clear D. The CDR3 extends over 15 amino acids. The V gene lost 4 bases and the J gene lost 0 bases, with 11 bases spanning the gap. Per the germline V gene, CDR1 is SEHNR and CDR2 is FQNEAQ (reference sequence). The CDR3 coding sequence is TGTGCCAGCAGCTCCAAAGCCGCTAGCACAGATACGCAGTATTTT. This sequence encodes CASSSKAASTDTQYF.

The chain employs TRBV14 and TRBJ2-7, with D uncertain. CDR3 length: 11 residues. The ends were cut back, 4 bases at V and 7 bases at J, with 8 bases in the middle. CDR1 SGHDN and CDR2 FVKESK come from the germline V gene. In DNA form, the CDR3 reads TGTGCCAGCAGCCTAACCGGGGAGCAGTACTTC. Its translation is CASSLTGEQYF.

This chain joins TRBV2 and TRBJ2-7; D uncertain. V dropped 2 bases and J dropped 3 bases, with 11 bases sitting between them. Germline V lookup: CDR1 SNHLY, CDR2 FYNNEI. The CDR3 is 14 amino acids. CDR3 in DNA: TGTGCCAGCAGTGAAATTACCTCGAGCTACGAGCAGTACTTC. This encodes CASSEITSSYEQYF. Based on the CDR3 plus reference TRBV2 and TRBJ2-7, the full variable domain is EPEVTQTPSHQVTQMGQEVILRCVPISNHLYFYWYRQILGQKVEFLVSFYNNEISEKSEIFDDQFSVERPDGSNFTLKIRSTKLEDSAMYFCASSEITSSYEQYFGPGTRLTVT.

The V call is TRBV28, the J call TRBJ2-1; 8 nucleotides line up with TRBD2. V lost 2 bases to trimming and J lost 15 bases; unmatched junction nucleotides: 6. The CDR3 totals 12 residues. CDR1 is MDHEN and CDR2 is SYDVKM in the germline V gene. For the CDR3, the DNA is TGTGCCAGCAGTTTACCAGCGGGAGTTGGGTTCTTC. This encodes CASSLPAGVGFF.

V gene TRBV5-1 combines with J gene TRBJ2-7; D not resolved. CDR3 length: 16 residues. The germline gives CDR1 SGHRS, CDR2 YFSETQ. V dropped 1 base and J dropped 2 bases, with 16 bases sitting between them. The CDR3 loop reads CASSLQRDILTYEQYF. In DNA, the CDR3 is TGCGCCAGCAGCTTGCAACGCGACATATTAACCTACGAGCAGTACTTC. Combining the CDR3 with reference TRBV5-1 and TRBJ2-7 gives the whole variable domain KAGVTQTPRYLIKTRGQQVTLSCSPISGHRSVSWYQQTPGQGLQFLFEYFSETQRNKGNFPGRFSGRQFSNSRSEMNVSTLELGDSALYLCASSLQRDILTYEQYFGPGTRLTVT.

The CDR3 loop is CASSIKSASGAGETQYF. The CDR3 DNA is TGTGCCAGTAGTATAAAGAGTGCTAGCGGGGCCGGGGAGACCCAGTACTTC. This chain uses TRBV19 with TRBJ2-5; 9 bases match TRBD2. The CDR3 runs to 17 residues. Trimming cost V 2 bases and J 5 bases; bases outside gene matches: 12. Germline assignment: CDR1 LNHDA and CDR2 SQIVND (reference sequence).

The chain joins TRBV5-1 to TRBJ1-1; D possibly corresponds to TRBD1 (5 bases). CDR1 is SGHRS and CDR2 is YFSETQ in the germline V gene. CDR3 length: 15 residues. V was clipped by 4 bases and J by 5 bases, with 18 bases between them. CDR3: CASSPTFDSLTEAFF. For the CDR3, the DNA is TGCGCCAGCAGCCCAACCTTTGACAGCCTTACTGAAGCTTTCTTT.

The J gene is TRBJ2-6, the V gene TRBV2; 7 bases line up with TRBD1. V was clipped by 5 bases and J by 0 bases; unmatched bases: 16. This CDR3 region has 20 residues. Germline CDR1 reads SNHLY; CDR2 reads FYNNEI. This CDR3 reads CASSWVRPGQKFSGANVLTF. Here the CDR3 DNA reads TGTGCCAGCAGTTGGGTTCGACCGGGACAGAAATTCTCTGGGGCCAACGTCCTGACTTTC.

This chain links TRBV2 with TRBJ1-6; 10 bases match TRBD1. The CDR3 totals 17 residues. With 7 bases clipped from V and 9 bases from J, the junction kept 15 bases outside the gene matches. Germline loops: CDR1 SNHLY, CDR2 FYNNEI. The CDR3 loop reads CASNIRVRDRGRSPLHF. CDR3 nucleotides: TGTGCCAGCAACATTCGGGTCAGGGACAGGGGTCGTTCACCCCTCCACTTT.

This clone has only one observation. The chain is built from TRBV7-9 and TRBJ2-2; TRBD2 matches 7 bases. Germline V gene sequence: CDR1 SEHNR, CDR2 FQNEAQ (reference sequence). The CDR3 is 17 amino acids. The V segment lost 2 bases and the J segment 6 bases; nucleotides outside the gene matches: 12. CDR3 DNA: TGTGCCAGCAGCTTATTGATCGGCGGGAGAAAGGCCGGGGAGCTGTTTTTT. Protein product: CASSLLIGGRKAGELFF.